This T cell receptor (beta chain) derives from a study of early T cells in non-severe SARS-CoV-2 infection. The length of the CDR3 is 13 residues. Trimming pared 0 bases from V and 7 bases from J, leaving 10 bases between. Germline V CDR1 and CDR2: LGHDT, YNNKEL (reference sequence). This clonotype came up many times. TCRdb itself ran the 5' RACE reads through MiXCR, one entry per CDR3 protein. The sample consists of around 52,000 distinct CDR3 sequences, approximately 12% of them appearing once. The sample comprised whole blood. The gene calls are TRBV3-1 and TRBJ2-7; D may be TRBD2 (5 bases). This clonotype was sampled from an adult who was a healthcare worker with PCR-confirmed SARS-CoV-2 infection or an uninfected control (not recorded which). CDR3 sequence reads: CASSQDGSGEQYF. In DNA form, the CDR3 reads TGTGCCAGCAGCCAAGACGGTTCGGGAGAGCAGTACTTC.